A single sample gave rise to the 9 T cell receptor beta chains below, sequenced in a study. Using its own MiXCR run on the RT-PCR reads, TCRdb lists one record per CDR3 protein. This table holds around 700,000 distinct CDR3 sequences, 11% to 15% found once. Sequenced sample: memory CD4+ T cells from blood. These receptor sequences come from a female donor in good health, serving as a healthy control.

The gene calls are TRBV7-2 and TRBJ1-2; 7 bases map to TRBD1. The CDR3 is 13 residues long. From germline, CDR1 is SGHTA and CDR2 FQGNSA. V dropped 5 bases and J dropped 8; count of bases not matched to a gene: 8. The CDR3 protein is CASSLTGTEGYTF. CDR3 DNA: TGTGCCAGCAGCCTGACAGGGACGGAAGGCTACACCTTC.

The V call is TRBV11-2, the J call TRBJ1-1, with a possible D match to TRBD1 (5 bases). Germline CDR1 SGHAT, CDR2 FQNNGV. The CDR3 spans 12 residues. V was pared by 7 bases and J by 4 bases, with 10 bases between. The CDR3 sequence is CASNQGFTEAFF. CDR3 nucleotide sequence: TGTGCCAGCAATCAGGGATTCACTGAAGCTTTCTTT.

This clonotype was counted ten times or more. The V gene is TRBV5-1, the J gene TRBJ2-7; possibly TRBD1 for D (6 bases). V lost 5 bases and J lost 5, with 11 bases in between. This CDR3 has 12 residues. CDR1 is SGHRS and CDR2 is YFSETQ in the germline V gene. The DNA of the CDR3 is TGCGCCAGCAGTCAACAGGGTAACGAGCAGTACTTC. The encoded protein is CASSQQGNEQYF.

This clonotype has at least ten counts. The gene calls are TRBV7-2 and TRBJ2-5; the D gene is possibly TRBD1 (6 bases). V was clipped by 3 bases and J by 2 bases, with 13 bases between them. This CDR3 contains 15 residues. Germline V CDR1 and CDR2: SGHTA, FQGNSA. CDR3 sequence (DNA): TGTGCCAGCAGCTTGATTCAGGGGCCTCAAGAGACCCAGTACTTC. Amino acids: CASSLIQGPQETQYF.

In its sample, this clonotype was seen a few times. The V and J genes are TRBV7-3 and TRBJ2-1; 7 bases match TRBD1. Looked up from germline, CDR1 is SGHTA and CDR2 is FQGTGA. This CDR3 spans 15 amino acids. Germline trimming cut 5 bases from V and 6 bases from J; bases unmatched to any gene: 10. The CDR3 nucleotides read TGTGCCAGCAGCCTCGGTGGGACAGCTGTCAATGAGCAGTTCTTC. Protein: CASSLGGTAVNEQFF.

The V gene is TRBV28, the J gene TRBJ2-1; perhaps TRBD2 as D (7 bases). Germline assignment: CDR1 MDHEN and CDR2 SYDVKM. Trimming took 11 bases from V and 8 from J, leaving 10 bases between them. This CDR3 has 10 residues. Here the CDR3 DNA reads TGTGCCGGGGGGGCAGATGAGCAGTTCTTC. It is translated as CAGGADEQFF.

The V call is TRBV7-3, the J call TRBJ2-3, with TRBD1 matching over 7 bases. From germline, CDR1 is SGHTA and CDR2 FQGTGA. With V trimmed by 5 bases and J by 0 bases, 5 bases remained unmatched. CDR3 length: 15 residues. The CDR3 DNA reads TGTGCCAGCAGCGATCGGGGACAGAGCACAGATACGCAGTATTTT. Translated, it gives CASSDRGQSTDTQYF. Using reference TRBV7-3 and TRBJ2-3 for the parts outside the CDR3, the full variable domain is GAGVSQTPSNKVTEKGKYVELRCDPISGHTALYWYRQSLGQGPEFLIYFQGTGAADDSGLPNDRFFAVRPEGSVSTLKIQRTERGDSAVYLCASSDRGQSTDTQYFGPGTRLTVL.

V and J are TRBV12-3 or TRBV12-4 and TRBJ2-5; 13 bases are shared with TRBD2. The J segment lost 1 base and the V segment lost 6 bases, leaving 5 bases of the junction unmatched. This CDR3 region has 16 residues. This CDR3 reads CASSPGTSGIQETQYF. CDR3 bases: TGTGCCAGCAGCCCAGGGACTAGCGGGATCCAAGAGACCCAGTACTTC.

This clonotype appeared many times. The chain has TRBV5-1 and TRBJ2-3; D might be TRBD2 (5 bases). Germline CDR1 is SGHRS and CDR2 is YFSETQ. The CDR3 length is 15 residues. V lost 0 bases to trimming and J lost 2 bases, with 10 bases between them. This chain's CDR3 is CASSLAGGFTDTQYF. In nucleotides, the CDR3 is TGCGCCAGCAGCTTGGCCGGCGGGTTCACAGATACGCAGTATTTT.